The 10 T cell receptor beta chains below all came from one sample that was sequenced in a study of T cell responses to AZD1222 COVID-19 vaccine. Sequencing was performed with immunoSEQ multiplex PCR; in TCRdb, only in-frame clones are kept and a portion is missing. The table includes 94,000 or so clones, approximately 90% detected once. Sequencing used peripheral blood, obtained on day 0 of AZD1222 vaccination. The receptors here all came from an adult in good health.

This chain connects TRBV6-5 to TRBJ2-3; D is possibly TRBD1 or TRBD2 (6 bases each). The germline V and J ends were trimmed by 5 bases and 1 base, with 13 bases remaining between them. The CDR3 is 15 residues long. The V gene's germline CDR1 is MNHEY and CDR2 SVGAGI. The CDR3 region has the DNA TGTGCCAGCAGTCGGGAGACAGGAGGCACAGATACGCAGTATTTT. Translated, it gives CASSRETGGTDTQYF.

CDR3 nucleotide sequence: TGTGCCAGCAGTACCTCGCTTAGGGGTACGCAGTATTTT. Its translation is CASSTSLRGTQYF. V gene TRBV27 combines with J gene TRBJ2-3; D perhaps matches TRBD1 (5 bases). This CDR3 has 13 amino acids. Germline CDR1 is MNHEY and CDR2 is SMNVEV (reference sequence). Trimming took 5 bases from V and 8 from J, leaving 14 bases between them.

The rearrangement links TRBV9 to TRBJ2-7; D gene uncertain. The CDR3 consists of 15 residues. Germline CDR1 reads SGDLS; CDR2 reads YYNGEE. Trimming shortened V by 5 bases and J by 0 bases, and 15 bases separated the two germline ends. CDR3 sequence: CASSPTPHVSYEQYF. The CDR3 nucleotides are TGTGCCAGCAGTCCAACTCCTCACGTCTCCTACGAGCAGTACTTC.

The chain is built from TRBV19 and TRBJ1-2; 7 bases align to TRBD1. CDR3 size: 15 residues. Germline CDR1 and CDR2: LNHDA and SQIVND (reference sequence). The ends lost 5 bases at V and 4 bases at J; junction bases unmatched: 10. The CDR3 is CASSQSTGRTYGYTF. The CDR3 DNA reads TGTGCCAGTAGTCAATCGACAGGGAGAACCTATGGCTACACCTTC.

The chain is built from TRBV2 and TRBJ1-2; 10 bases match TRBD1. V was pared by 4 bases and J by 4 bases, with 6 bases of the junction left unmatched. Germline V gives CDR1 SNHLY, CDR2 FYNNEI. The CDR3 runs 15 residues. The chain's CDR3 is CASSGRQGARYGYTF. DNA of the CDR3: TGTGCCAGCAGTGGACGACAGGGGGCCCGCTATGGCTACACCTTC. Looking up the rest from reference TRBV2 and TRBJ1-2 gives the full variable domain: EPEVTQTPSHQVTQMGQEVILRCVPISNHLYFYWYRQILGQKVEFLVSFYNNEISEKSEIFDDQFSVERPDGSNFTLKIRSTKLEDSAMYFCASSGRQGARYGYTFGSGTRLTVV.

This clone was seen just once. V usage is TRBV10-2 and J usage is TRBJ1-1; TRBD1 is a possible D gene (5 bases). Trimming removed 0 bases at V and 7 bases at J, with 12 bases between. The germline CDR1 and CDR2 sequences are WSHSY and SAAADI. The CDR3 has 14 residues. This chain's CDR3 is CASSESGRGIEAFF. Here the CDR3 DNA reads TGCGCCAGCAGTGAGTCGGGGAGGGGTATTGAAGCTTTCTTT.

The chain employs TRBV29-1 and TRBJ2-5; 10 bases are a match to TRBD1. The V gene's germline CDR1 is SQVTM and CDR2 ANQGSEA. With V trimmed by 4 bases and J by 5 bases, 7 bases remained unmatched. The CDR3 runs 14 residues. The CDR3 is CSVARQGAGETQYF. As DNA, the CDR3 is TGCAGCGTTGCCAGACAGGGGGCCGGTGAGACCCAGTACTTC.

The chain has TRBV6-5 and TRBJ2-5; TRBD2 matches at 11 bases. V dropped 4 bases and J dropped 4; count of bases not matched to a gene: 5. CDR1 is MNHEY and CDR2 is SVGAGI in the germline V gene. CDR3 length: 15 residues. The CDR3 sequence is CASSSLLAGAETQYF. In nucleotides, the CDR3 is TGTGCCAGCAGTTCCTTACTAGCGGGGGCAGAGACCCAGTACTTC.

The J gene is TRBJ2-1, the V gene TRBV29-1, with 11 bases that match TRBD2. CDR3 length: 14 amino acids. V shed 4 bases, J shed 5 bases, and the junction held 4 bases outside the gene matches. Germline CDR1 is SQVTM and CDR2 is ANQGSEA. CDR3 coding DNA: TGCAGCGTTGTCAGGGGACTAGCGGACAATGAGCAGTTCTTC. This codes for CSVVRGLADNEQFF.

The rearrangement links TRBV6-2 or TRBV6-3 to TRBJ1-2; perhaps TRBD1 as D (5 bases). V was clipped by 2 bases and J by 6 bases, with 7 bases between them. Germline CDR1 and CDR2: MNHEY and SVGEGT. The CDR3 spans 12 residues. The DNA of the CDR3 is TGTGCCAGCAGTTACGAGGGGAATGGCTACACCTTC. This gives the protein CASSYEGNGYTF.